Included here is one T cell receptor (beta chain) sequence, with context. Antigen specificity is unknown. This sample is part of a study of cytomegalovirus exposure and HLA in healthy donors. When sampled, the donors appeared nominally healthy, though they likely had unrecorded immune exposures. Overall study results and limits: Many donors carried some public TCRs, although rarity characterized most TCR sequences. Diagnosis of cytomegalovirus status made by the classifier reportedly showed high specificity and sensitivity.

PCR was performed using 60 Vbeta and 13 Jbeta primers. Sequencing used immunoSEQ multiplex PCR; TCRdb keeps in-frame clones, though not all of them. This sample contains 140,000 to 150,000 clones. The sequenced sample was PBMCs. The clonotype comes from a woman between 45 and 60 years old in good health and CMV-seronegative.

The DNA of the CDR3 is TGTGCCTTCGGCCCAGGGAGCAATCAGCCCCAGCATTTT. Amino acid sequence: CAFGPGSNQPQHF. This chain uses TRBV6-1 with TRBJ1-5, with D perhaps matching TRBD1 (5 bases). V was trimmed by 11 bases and J by 1 base, leaving 12 bases between them. Germline V gene sequence: CDR1 MNHNS, CDR2 SASEGT. The CDR3 extends over 13 amino acids.